This TCR beta chain was identified during a study of blood T cell repertoires in COVID-19. The CDR3 spans 11 residues. Trimming removed 5 bases from V and 2 bases from J, with 3 bases in between. This clone was observed once. Profiled with immunoSEQ multiplex PCR; TCRdb holds only in-frame clones, not every one. Here the sample spans about 250,000 clones, roughly 87% being singletons. This chain uses TRBV12-3 or TRBV12-4 with TRBJ1-1; D unresolved. The source of this sequence is a man younger than 35 with active or convalescent COVID-19. The sample was peripheral blood. The CDR3, as DNA: TGTGCCAGCAGTCGTAACACTGAAGCTTTCTTT. Translation gives CASSRNTEAFF.